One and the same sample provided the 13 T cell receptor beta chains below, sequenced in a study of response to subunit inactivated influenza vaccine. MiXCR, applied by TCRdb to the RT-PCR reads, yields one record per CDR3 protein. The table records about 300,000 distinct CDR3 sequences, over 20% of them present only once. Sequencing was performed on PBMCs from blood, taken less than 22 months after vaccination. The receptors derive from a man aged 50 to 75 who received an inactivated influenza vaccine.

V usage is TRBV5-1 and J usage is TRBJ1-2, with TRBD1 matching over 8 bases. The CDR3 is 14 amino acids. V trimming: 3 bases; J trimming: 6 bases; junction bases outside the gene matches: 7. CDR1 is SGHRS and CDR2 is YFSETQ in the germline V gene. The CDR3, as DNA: TGCGCCAGCAGCTCCGGACAGGGAGTCAATGGCTACACCTTC. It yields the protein CASSSGQGVNGYTF. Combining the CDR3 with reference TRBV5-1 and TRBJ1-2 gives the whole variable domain KAGVTQTPRYLIKTRGQQVTLSCSPISGHRSVSWYQQTPGQGLQFLFEYFSETQRNKGNFPGRFSGRQFSNSRSEMNVSTLELGDSALYLCASSSGQGVNGYTFGSGTRLTVV.

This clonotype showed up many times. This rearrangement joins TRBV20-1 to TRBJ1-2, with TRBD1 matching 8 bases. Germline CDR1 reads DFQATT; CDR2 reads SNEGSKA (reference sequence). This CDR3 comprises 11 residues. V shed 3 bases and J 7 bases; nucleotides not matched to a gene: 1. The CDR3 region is CSASTGGGYTF. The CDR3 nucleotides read TGCAGTGCTAGCACAGGGGGTGGCTACACCTTC.

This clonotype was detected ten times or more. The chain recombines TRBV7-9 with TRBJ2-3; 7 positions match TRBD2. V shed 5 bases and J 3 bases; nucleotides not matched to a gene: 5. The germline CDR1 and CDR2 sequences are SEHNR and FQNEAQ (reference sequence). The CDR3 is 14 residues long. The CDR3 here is CASSGRTSTDTQYF. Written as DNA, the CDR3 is TGTGCCAGCAGCGGCCGGACTAGTACAGATACGCAGTATTTT.

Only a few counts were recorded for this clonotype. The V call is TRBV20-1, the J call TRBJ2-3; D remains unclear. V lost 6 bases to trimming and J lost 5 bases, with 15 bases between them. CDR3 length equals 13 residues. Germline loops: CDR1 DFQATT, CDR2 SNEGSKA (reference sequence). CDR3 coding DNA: TGCAGTGCAACGACATCGTTCAGAGATACGCAGTATTTT. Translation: CSATTSFRDTQYF.

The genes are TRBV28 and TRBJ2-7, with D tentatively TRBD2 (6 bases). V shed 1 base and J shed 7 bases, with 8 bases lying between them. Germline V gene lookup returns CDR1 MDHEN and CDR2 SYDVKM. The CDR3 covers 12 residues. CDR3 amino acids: CASSLLGREQYF. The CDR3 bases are TGTGCCAGCAGTTTATTGGGGAGGGAGCAGTACTTC. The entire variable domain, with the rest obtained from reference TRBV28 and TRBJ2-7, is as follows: DVKVTQSSRYLVKRTGEKVFLECVQDMDHENMFWYRQDPGLGLRLIYFSYDVKMKEKGDIPEGYSVSREKKERFSLILESASTNQTSMYLCASSLLGREQYFGPGTRLTVT.

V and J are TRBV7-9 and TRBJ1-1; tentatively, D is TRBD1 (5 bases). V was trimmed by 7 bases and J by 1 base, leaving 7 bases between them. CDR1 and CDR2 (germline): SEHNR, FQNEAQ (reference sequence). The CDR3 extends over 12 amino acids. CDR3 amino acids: CASKGTNTEAFF. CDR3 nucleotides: TGTGCCAGCAAGGGGACGAACACTGAAGCTTTCTTT.

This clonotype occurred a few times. CDR3 region: CASSSRPSGLSNTEAFF. The DNA of the CDR3 is TGTGCCAGCAGCTCCCGCCCAAGCGGACTCTCGAACACTGAAGCTTTCTTT. The chain joins TRBV21-1 to TRBJ1-1. TRBV21-1 is a pseudogene segment. CDR3 length equals 17 residues.

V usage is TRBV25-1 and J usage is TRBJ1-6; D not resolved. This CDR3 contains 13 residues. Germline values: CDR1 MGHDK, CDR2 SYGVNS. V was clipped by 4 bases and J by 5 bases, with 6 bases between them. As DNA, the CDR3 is TGTGCCAGCAGTGGACTTCATAATTCACCCCTCCACTTT. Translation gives CASSGLHNSPLHF.

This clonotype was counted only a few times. CDR3: CAISEDSYNEQFF. The CDR3 DNA reads TGTGCCATCAGTGAGGACAGTTACAATGAGCAGTTCTTC. This chain links TRBV10-3 with TRBJ2-1, with a possible D match to TRBD1 (5 bases). CDR3 length: 13 amino acids. V dropped 2 bases and J dropped 4 bases, with 6 bases sitting between them. Germline V gene sequence: CDR1 ENHRY, CDR2 SYGVKD.

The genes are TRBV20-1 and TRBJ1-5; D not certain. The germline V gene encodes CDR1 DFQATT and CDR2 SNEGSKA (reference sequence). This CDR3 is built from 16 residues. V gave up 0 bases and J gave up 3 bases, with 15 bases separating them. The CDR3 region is CSARDARQSVNQPQHF. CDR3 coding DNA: TGCAGTGCTAGAGATGCGCGGCAGAGCGTCAATCAGCCCCAGCATTTT.

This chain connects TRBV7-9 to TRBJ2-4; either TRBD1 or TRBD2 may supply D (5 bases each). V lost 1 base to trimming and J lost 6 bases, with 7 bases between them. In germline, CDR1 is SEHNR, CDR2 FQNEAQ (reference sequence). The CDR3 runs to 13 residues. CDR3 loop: CASSLVGTNIQYF. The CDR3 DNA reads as TGTGCCAGCAGCTTAGTGGGGACAAACATTCAGTACTTC.

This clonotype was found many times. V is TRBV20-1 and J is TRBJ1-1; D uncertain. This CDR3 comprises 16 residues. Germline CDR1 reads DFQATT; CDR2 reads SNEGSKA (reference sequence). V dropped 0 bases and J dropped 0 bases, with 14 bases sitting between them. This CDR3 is CSARDGLKLLNTEAFF. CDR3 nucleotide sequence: TGCAGTGCTAGAGATGGGCTAAAACTATTGAACACTGAAGCTTTCTTT.

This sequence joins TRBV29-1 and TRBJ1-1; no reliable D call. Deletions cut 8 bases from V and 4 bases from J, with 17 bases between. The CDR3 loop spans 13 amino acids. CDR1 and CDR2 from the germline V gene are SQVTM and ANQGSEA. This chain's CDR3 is CSTKEVFGTEAFF. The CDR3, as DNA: TGCAGCACTAAGGAGGTTTTCGGCACTGAAGCTTTCTTT.